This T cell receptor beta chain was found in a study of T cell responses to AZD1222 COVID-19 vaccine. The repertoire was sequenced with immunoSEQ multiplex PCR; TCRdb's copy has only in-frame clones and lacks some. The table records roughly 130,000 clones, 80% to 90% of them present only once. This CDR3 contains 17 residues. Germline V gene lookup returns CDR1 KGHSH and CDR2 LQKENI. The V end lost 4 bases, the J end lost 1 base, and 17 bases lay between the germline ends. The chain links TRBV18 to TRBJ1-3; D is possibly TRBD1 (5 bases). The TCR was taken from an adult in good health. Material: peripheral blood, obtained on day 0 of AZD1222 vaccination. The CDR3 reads CASSRPIRDSSGNTIYF. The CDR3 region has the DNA TGTGCCAGCTCACGCCCCATCAGGGATTCGTCTGGAAACACCATATATTTT.